Below, 4 T cell receptor beta chains from the same sample are listed, as sequenced in a study of cytomegalovirus exposure and HLA in healthy donors. The study ran its PCR with 60 Vbeta and 13 Jbeta primers. Profiling relied on immunoSEQ multiplex PCR, and the TCRdb table lists in-frame clones only, not all of them. The sample has 110,000 or so clones, over 55% seen once. Material: PBMCs. The receptors here all came from a man younger than 30 in good health and CMV-seropositive.

V gene TRBV6-6 combines with J gene TRBJ2-1; 8 bases fit TRBD2. V shed 6 bases and J 3 bases; nucleotides not matched to a gene: 10. The CDR3 spans 16 residues. Per germline, CDR1 MNHNY and CDR2 SVGAGI (reference sequence). This chain's CDR3 is CASREERGSRYNEQFF. DNA for the CDR3: TGTGCCAGCAGAGAGGAGCGGGGGTCGCGCTACAATGAGCAGTTCTTC.

The rearrangement links TRBV6-5 to TRBJ1-2, with 9 bases fitting TRBD1. The CDR3 length is 14 residues. The junction had 10 bases not matched to a gene; V was cut back by 6 bases and J by 8 bases. Germline CDR1 and CDR2: MNHEY and SVGAGI. The CDR3 reads CASSQGQGLEGYTF. The CDR3 nucleotides read TGTGCCAGCAGCCAAGGACAGGGGTTAGAAGGCTACACCTTC.

The J gene is TRBJ1-1, the V gene TRBV30; D is unclear. V gave up 3 bases and J gave up 0 bases, with 5 bases separating them. Germline CDR1 reads GTSNPN; CDR2 reads SVGIG (reference sequence). The CDR3 length is 12 residues. For the CDR3, the DNA is TGTGCCTGGAGACTGATGAACACTGAAGCTTTCTTT. Protein sequence: CAWRLMNTEAFF. The whole variable domain, filled in from reference TRBV30 and TRBJ1-1, reads SQTIHQWPATLVQPVGSPLSLECTVEGTSNPNLYWYRQAAGRGLQLLFYSVGIGQISSEVPQNLSASRPQDRQFILSSKKLLLSDSGFYLCAWRLMNTEAFFGQGTRLTVV.

The chain joins TRBV5-1 to TRBJ2-5, with 8 bases matching TRBD1. Germline CDR1 and CDR2: SGHRS and YFSETQ. There are 14 residues in the CDR3. V trimming: 0 bases; J trimming: 4 bases; junction bases outside the gene matches: 2. This chain's CDR3 is CASSLGTGGETQYF. The CDR3 DNA is TGCGCCAGCAGCTTGGGCACAGGGGGAGAGACCCAGTACTTC.